This TCR beta chain was identified in a study of PD-1 blockade in mismatch repair-deficient tumors. Study context: Patients had about 13 mismatch repair-deficient cancer types and were previously treated and progressing.

A note on this clone: Its specificity is unknown.

There are 11 residues in the CDR3. V lost 6 bases and J 0 bases, leaving 1 base between the germline ends. Germline V gives CDR1 MNHNY, CDR2 SVGAGI (reference sequence). All patients were mismatch repair deficient, assessed by either PCR or immunohistochemistry. Three pembrolizumab responders had their TCRs sequenced. This table comes from immunoSEQ multiplex PCR, and its TCRdb copy is limited to in-frame clones, with some not included. Of over 20,000 clones in the sample, 83% were seen once. Study-wide points: After pembrolizumab, tumor-resident clones rose rapidly, then generally contracted before radiologic responses.

This TCR derives from an adult with mismatch repair-deficient cancer. Sequenced here: peripheral blood, sampled 12 weeks after starting pembrolizumab. The chain employs TRBV6-6 and TRBJ2-3; D call uncertain. The CDR3 bases are TGTGCCAGCAGCAGCACAGATACGCAGTATTTT. Translated: CASSSTDTQYF.